What follows are 15 T cell receptor beta chains derived from one specimen sequenced in a study of blood T cells in healthy people across ages. With a J-beta primer mix and a sample-barcoded 5' primer, a second PCR ran about 7 to 12 cycles. A single record per CDR3 protein comes from TCRdb applying MiXCR to the 5' RACE reads. The profile shows hundreds of thousands of distinct CDR3 sequences, roughly 60% of them singletons. Sequencing used blood. Receptors originate from a man aged 30-40 years in good health.

In its sample, this clonotype was seen once. The chain couples TRBV7-9 to TRBJ2-2, with 8 positions matching TRBD1. The CDR3 runs to 14 residues. Trimming took 5 bases from V and 8 from J; bases not matched to a gene: 7. CDR1 and CDR2 from the germline V gene are SEHNR and FQNEAQ (reference sequence). The CDR3, as DNA: TGTGCCAGCAGCGCGATAAGGGACAGGGGGGAGCTGTTTTTT. This encodes CASSAIRDRGELFF. The variable domain in full, with the rest retrieved from reference TRBV7-9 and TRBJ2-2, is DTGVSQNPRHKITKRGQNVTFRCDPISEHNRLYWYRQTLGQGPEFLTYFQNEAQLEKSRLLSDRFSAERPKGSFSTLEIQRTEQGDSAMYLCASSAIRDRGELFFGEGSRLTVL.

This clonotype was observed a few times. The gene calls are TRBV20-1 and TRBJ2-4, with 8 bases lining up with TRBD2. The DNA end is more similar to TRBJ2-7, so the J call may be wrong. The CDR3 runs to 15 residues. The V gene's germline CDR1 is DFQATT and CDR2 SNEGSKA (reference sequence). The CDR3 bases are TGCAGTGCTAGACCTACCACTAGCGGATACTACGAGCAGTACTTC. It translates to CSARPTTSGYYEQYF.

The gene calls are TRBV28 and TRBJ2-5, with unresolved D. Trimming cost V 5 bases and J 7 bases, with 5 bases left between them. The CDR3 extends over 10 amino acids. The germline V gene has CDR1 MDHEN and CDR2 SYDVKM. CDR3 sequence (DNA): TGTGCCAGCAGTCGTGGGACCCAGTACTTC. Its translation is CASSRGTQYF.

This rearrangement joins TRBV7-2 to TRBJ2-1; D gene uncertain. Germline V gene data show CDR1 as SGHTA and CDR2 as FQGNSA. Trimming pared 1 base from V and 5 bases from J, leaving 9 bases between. The CDR3 has 14 amino acids. CDR3: CASSLGTHHNEQFF. Written as DNA, the CDR3 is TGTGCCAGCAGCTTAGGTACTCACCACAATGAGCAGTTCTTC.

A word on this clonotype: At one of its ends the junction is not consistent with the germline gene, which may arise from a read error. The chain couples TRBV5-1 to TRBJ2-1; 9 nucleotides align to TRBD2. The germline V gene encodes CDR1 SGHRS and CDR2 YFSETQ. The CDR3 consists of 15 residues. The CDR3 DNA reads TGCGCCGGCAGCTTGTTAACTAGCGGGTCGGGCGGGCAGTTCTTC. It specifies CAGSLLTSGSGGQFF.

The chain recombines TRBV6-1 with TRBJ1-2, with unresolved D. The V end lost 4 bases, the J end lost 0 bases, and 9 bases lay between the germline ends. In germline, CDR1 is MNHNS, CDR2 SASEGT. This CDR3 region has 14 residues. The CDR3, as DNA: TGTGCCAGCAGTGCGCGCCGGACTAACTATGGCTACACCTTC. It specifies CASSARRTNYGYTF.

The chain links TRBV20-1 to TRBJ2-7; 10 bases are a match to TRBD2. The CDR3 has 16 residues. Looked up from germline, CDR1 is DFQATT and CDR2 is SNEGSKA (reference sequence). Trimming at V came to 6 bases and at J to 6 bases, leaving 17 bases not matched to a gene. CDR3 in DNA: TGCAGTGCGCCTGGACTAGCGGCAGATCGACCCTCCGAGCAGTACTTC. Translation gives CSAPGLAADRPSEQYF.

V usage is TRBV5-1 and J usage is TRBJ2-3; 8 bases are a match to TRBD2. The CDR3 contains 16 residues. CDR1 SGHRS and CDR2 YFSETQ come from the germline V gene. The junction had 8 bases not matched to a gene; V was cut back by 0 bases and J by 5 bases. The CDR3 DNA follows: TGCGCCAGCAGCTTGGCCGGGACGGGAGGGGTAGATACGCAGTATTTT. Protein: CASSLAGTGGVDTQYF.

The V call is TRBV3-1, the J call TRBJ1-1, with no clear D. The CDR3 loop spans 14 amino acids. Germline V lookup: CDR1 LGHDT, CDR2 YNNKEL (reference sequence). Deletions cut 0 bases from V and 5 bases from J, with 10 bases between. The CDR3 protein is CASSQDTHGTEAFF. DNA of the CDR3: TGTGCCAGCAGCCAAGATACCCATGGGACTGAAGCTTTCTTT.

V is TRBV12-3 or TRBV12-4 and J is TRBJ2-1, with TRBD2 matching over 14 bases. This CDR3 region has 15 residues. Trimming removed 6 bases from V and 9 bases from J; junction bases left unmatched: 7. CDR3 loop: CASSAGLAGGGEQFF. In nucleotides, the CDR3 is TGTGCCAGCAGCGCCGGACTAGCGGGAGGTGGTGAGCAGTTCTTC.

The rearrangement joins TRBV7-9 to TRBJ2-5, with D perhaps matching TRBD1 or TRBD2 (5 bases each). Trimming stripped 1 base from V and 11 bases from J, with 32 bases between. This CDR3 region has 19 residues. Germline CDR1 SEHNR, CDR2 FQNEAQ (reference sequence). CDR3 residues: CASSLGGLRGTGRYNEQYF. In nucleotides, the CDR3 is TGTGCCAGCAGCTTAGGCGGCTTAAGAGGGACGGGTAGATACAATGAGCAGTACTTC.

The rearrangement uses TRBV6-2 or TRBV6-3 and TRBJ2-3, with D unresolved. CDR1 MNHEY and CDR2 SVGEGT come from the germline V gene. Deletions cut 4 bases from V and 8 bases from J, with 16 bases between. This CDR3 region has 14 residues. This chain's CDR3 is CASSFGRTASTQYF. The CDR3 DNA sequence: TGTGCCAGCAGTTTCGGTAGGACCGCCAGTACGCAGTATTTT.

The sample holds a few counts of this clonotype. This chain links TRBV20-1 with TRBJ2-1; 10 bases agree with TRBD2. Losses at the gene ends were 3 bases for V and 7 bases for J; bases not matched to a gene: 12. The length of the CDR3 is 16 residues. Germline V gene lookup returns CDR1 DFQATT and CDR2 SNEGSKA (reference sequence). CDR3 amino acids: CSARMLASGSINEQFF. CDR3 nucleotides: TGCAGTGCTAGGATGTTGGCTAGCGGGAGTATAAATGAGCAGTTCTTC.

V is TRBV4-3 and J is TRBJ2-5, with TRBD2 matching 10 bases. The CDR3 runs 14 residues. The germline V gene encodes CDR1 LGHNA and CDR2 YSLEER. The J segment lost 13 bases and the V segment lost 0 bases, leaving 8 bases of the junction unmatched. The CDR3 region is CASSQDRLAGDRYF. In DNA, the CDR3 is TGCGCCAGCAGCCAAGATCGCCTAGCGGGAGATCGGTACTTC.

The rearrangement links TRBV25-1 to TRBJ1-5; D may be TRBD1 (5 bases). The CDR3 runs 12 residues. V lost 5 bases to trimming and J lost 9 bases, with 11 bases between them. CDR1 and CDR2 (germline): MGHDK, SYGVNS. CDR3 nucleotide sequence: TGTGCCAGCAGTCCACGACAGACGCCCCAGCATTTT. Translated, it gives CASSPRQTPQHF. Drawing the rest from reference TRBV25-1 and TRBJ1-5, the complete variable domain is EADIYQTPRYLVIGTGKKITLECSQTMGHDKMYWYQQDPGMELHLIHYSYGVNSTEKGDLSSESTVSRIRTEHFPLTLESARPSHTSQYLCASSPRQTPQHFGDGTRLSIL.